The 7 T cell receptor beta chains below all came from one sample that was sequenced in a study of blood T cell repertoires in COVID-19. The repertoire was sequenced with immunoSEQ multiplex PCR; TCRdb's copy has only in-frame clones and lacks some. This table holds around 300,000 clones, around 92% found once. Sequenced input: PBMCs or T cells enriched from blood (not recorded which). The receptors were gathered from a woman in her twenties or thirties who had recovered from COVID-19.

A single count supports this clone. V gene TRBV29-1 combines with J gene TRBJ2-7; TRBD2 is a possible D gene (6 bases). Germline V gene sequence: CDR1 SQVTM, CDR2 ANQGSEA. The germline V and J ends were trimmed by 3 bases and 7 bases, with 16 bases remaining between them. CDR3 length: 13 amino acids. The CDR3 reads CSVDPTGAGEQYF. The CDR3 DNA sequence: TGCAGCGTTGACCCTACAGGCGCGGGAGAGCAGTACTTC.

The chain is built from TRBV7-2 and TRBJ2-3, with 9 bases lining up with TRBD1. Germline CDR1 SGHTA, CDR2 FQGNSA. Trimming took 4 bases from V and 4 from J; bases not matched to a gene: 12. There are 17 residues in the CDR3. CDR3 DNA: TGTGCCAGCAGCTCGGGACAGGGTTTCTGGGACGCAGATACGCAGTATTTT. Encoded protein: CASSSGQGFWDADTQYF.

The rearrangement joins TRBV5-1 to TRBJ2-1; 10 bases are a match to TRBD2. Looked up from germline, CDR1 is SGHRS and CDR2 is YFSETQ. Unmatched junction bases numbered 8, after V lost 3 bases and J lost 8 bases. The CDR3 runs to 15 residues. CDR3 loop: CASSWTGTSADEQFF. The CDR3 region has the DNA TGCGCCAGCAGCTGGACCGGGACTAGCGCCGATGAGCAGTTCTTC.

This sequence joins TRBV7-9 and TRBJ1-1; unclear D gene. Germline V gene sequence: CDR1 SEHNR, CDR2 FQNEAQ (reference sequence). V gave up 6 bases and J gave up 2 bases, with 7 bases separating them. The CDR3 runs 12 residues. The CDR3 DNA sequence: TGTGCCAGCAGGAGGGAAAACACTGAAGCTTTCTTT. Translated, it gives CASRRENTEAFF.

The chain recombines TRBV4-2 with TRBJ2-7; 10 bases agree with TRBD2. CDR1 LGHNA and CDR2 YNFKEQ come from the germline V gene. V dropped 4 bases and J dropped 2; count of bases not matched to a gene: 8. This CDR3 is 16 amino acids long. This CDR3 reads CASSPTLLAGPYEQYF. The CDR3, as DNA: TGTGCCAGCAGCCCGACCCTACTAGCGGGACCCTACGAGCAGTACTTC.

The V call is TRBV7-6, the J call TRBJ2-2, with TRBD1 identical over 9 bases. The CDR3 is made up of 18 amino acids. Germline lookup yields CDR1 SGHVS and CDR2 FNYEAQ. The V and J ends lost 6 bases and 2 bases, in that order; junction bases with no gene match: 13. The CDR3 region has the DNA TGTGCCAGCAGTCAACGACCCCGGGACAGGGTAAACACCGGGGAGCTGTTTTTT. Protein sequence: CASSQRPRDRVNTGELFF.

The V call is TRBV24-1, the J call TRBJ2-1; weak D call: TRBD2 (6 bases). The CDR3 sequence is 12 residues long. Germline CDR1 and CDR2: KGHDR and SFDVKD. Trimming removed 9 bases at V and 5 bases at J, with 10 bases between. The DNA for the CDR3 is TGTGCCACCCGCGCGGGGAACAATGAGCAGTTCTTC. Its protein is CATRAGNNEQFF.